Included here is one T cell receptor (beta chain) sequence, with context. Profiling relied on immunoSEQ multiplex PCR, and the TCRdb table lists in-frame clones only, not all of them. This sample has approximately 180,000 clones, with 78% found just once. This sample is drawn from a study of blood T cell repertoires in COVID-19. Study-wide background: In each case, the material was cDNA or gDNA derived from T cells, B-cell-depleted T cells, or PBMCs.

Each recovered donor of Cohort 3 presented with two negative PCRs, clearance, or symptom resolution. The germline V gene has CDR1 KGHSH and CDR2 LQKENI. The V segment lost 3 bases and the J segment 3 bases; nucleotides outside the gene matches: 4. The CDR3 has 15 amino acids. Sequenced input: PBMCs or T cells enriched from blood (not recorded which). This chain links TRBV18 with TRBJ1-2; 10 bases map to TRBD1. This clonotype originated in a woman aged 45-60 years who had recovered from COVID-19. CDR3 sequence: CASSPAGTGDYGYTF. CDR3 sequence (DNA): TGTGCCAGCTCACCGGCCGGGACAGGGGACTATGGCTACACCTTC.